This is a list of T cell receptor beta chains from one sample in a study of T cell repertoires in cytomegalovirus infection. TCRdb recomputed calls from the reads with MiXCR, one row per CDR3 protein. This table has over 300,000 distinct CDR3 sequences, roughly 15% appearing once. The specimen sequenced was PBMCs. Receptor source: a human donor in good health (CMV status not recorded). Some clones in this sample may be carry-over from other donors' samples. Both conserved end residues are part of each CDR3. D genes are given only for firm matches. Not all rows give a size; the values are once, few, many and, for expanded clones, a class.

d_gene: -
j_gene: TRBJ2-3
abundance: -
v_gene: TRBV7-9
CDR3aa: CASNYGFGGTDTQYF
CDR3nt: TGTGCCAGCAACTATGGGTTCGGGGGCACAGATACGCAGTATTTT

d_gene: -
j_gene: TRBJ1-1
abundance: -
v_gene: TRBV4-1
CDR3aa: CASSQDEGRTETFF
CDR3nt: TGCGCCAGCAGCCAAGATGAGGGGAGAACTGAAACTTTCTTT

d_gene: TRBD2
j_gene: TRBJ2-7
abundance: many
v_gene: TRBV7-2
CDR3aa: CASSLKRGTLYEQYF
CDR3nt: TGTGCCAGCAGCTTAAAGCGGGGGACCCTCTACGAGCAGTACTTC

d_gene: -
j_gene: TRBJ1-6
abundance: few
v_gene: TRBV7-2
CDR3aa: CASSLASEINSPLHF
CDR3nt: TGTGCCAGCAGCTTAGCCTCAGAAATTAATTCACCCCTCCACTTT

d_gene: TRBD1
j_gene: TRBJ2-2
abundance: -
v_gene: TRBV4-3
CDR3aa: CASSRDSGRRELFF
CDR3nt: TGCGCCAGCAGCCGGGACAGTGGTCGTAGGGAGCTGTTTTTT

d_gene: -
j_gene: TRBJ1-1
abundance: many
v_gene: TRBV28
CDR3aa: CASSLSSLGDAEAFF
CDR3nt: TGTGCCAGCAGTTTAAGTTCTTTAGGGGACGCTGAAGCTTTCTTT

d_gene: TRBD1
j_gene: TRBJ2-7
abundance: few
v_gene: TRBV12-3/TRBV12-4
CDR3aa: CASLPLAGGFDEQYF
CDR3nt: TGTGCCAGCCTCCCTTTGGCAGGGGGCTTCGACGAGCAGTACTTC

d_gene: -
j_gene: TRBJ1-5
abundance: many
v_gene: TRBV20-1
CDR3aa: CSATGGNQPQHF
CDR3nt: TGCAGTGCCACAGGTGGCAATCAGCCCCAGCATTTT

d_gene: -
j_gene: TRBJ1-4
abundance: -
v_gene: TRBV9
CDR3aa: CANSVSPGDNEKLFF
CDR3nt: TGTGCCAACAGCGTCTCCCCAGGGGATAATGAAAAACTGTTTTTT

d_gene: -
j_gene: TRBJ1-2
abundance: many
v_gene: TRBV12-3/TRBV12-4
CDR3aa: CASSRQEGYGYTF
CDR3nt: TGTGCCAGCAGTCGACAGGAGGGCTATGGCTACACCTTC

d_gene: -
j_gene: TRBJ1-5
abundance: once
v_gene: TRBV18
CDR3aa: CASSPGFGQPQHF
CDR3nt: TGTGCCAGCTCACCCGGGTTCGGTCAGCCCCAGCATTTT

d_gene: -
j_gene: TRBJ2-7
abundance: many
v_gene: TRBV12-3/TRBV12-4
CDR3aa: CASSSTGKEGGFKQYF
CDR3nt: TGTGCCAGCAGTTCGACAGGGAAAGAGGGGGGGTTTAAGCAGTACTTC

d_gene: TRBD2
j_gene: TRBJ2-3
abundance: many
v_gene: TRBV7-2
CDR3aa: CASSTRTSGDRTDTQYF
CDR3nt: TGTGCCAGCAGCACCCGGACTAGCGGGGATCGCACAGATACGCAGTATTTT

d_gene: TRBD1
j_gene: TRBJ2-7
abundance: many
v_gene: TRBV10-3
CDR3aa: CAITTGTGIYEQYF
CDR3nt: TGTGCCATCACCACCGGGACAGGAATATACGAGCAGTACTTC

d_gene: TRBD2
j_gene: TRBJ2-1
abundance: many
v_gene: TRBV7-6
CDR3aa: CASSLSGGRVDNEQFF
CDR3nt: TGTGCCAGCAGCCTTAGCGGGGGGCGGGTCGACAATGAGCAGTTCTTC

d_gene: -
j_gene: TRBJ2-1
abundance: few
v_gene: TRBV7-9
CDR3aa: CASRSNKPGHGNEQFF
CDR3nt: TGTGCCAGCAGGTCAAACAAGCCGGGCCATGGCAATGAGCAGTTCTTC

d_gene: -
j_gene: TRBJ2-1
abundance: -
v_gene: TRBV20-1
CDR3aa: CSARDHLRGRNEQFF
CDR3nt: TGCAGTGCTAGAGATCATCTCAGGGGCCGAAATGAGCAGTTCTTC

d_gene: -
j_gene: TRBJ1-2
abundance: -
v_gene: TRBV19
CDR3aa: CASRPATRRIYGYTF
CDR3nt: TGTGCCAGTCGGCCGGCGACCCGCCGCATCTATGGCTACACCTTC

d_gene: -
j_gene: TRBJ1-2
abundance: -
v_gene: TRBV7-2
CDR3aa: CASSFAGDKDGYTF
CDR3nt: TGTGCCAGCAGCTTTGCAGGGGATAAGGATGGCTACACCTTC

d_gene: -
j_gene: TRBJ1-4
abundance: -
v_gene: TRBV27
CDR3aa: CASSLRVSGDEKLFF
CDR3nt: TGTGCCAGCAGTTTACGTGTTTCAGGGGACGAAAAACTGTTTTTT

d_gene: -
j_gene: TRBJ2-5
abundance: many
v_gene: TRBV5-5
CDR3aa: CASSLVGADQETQYF
CDR3nt: TGTGCCAGCAGCTTGGTTGGGGCTGACCAAGAGACCCAGTACTTC

d_gene: -
j_gene: TRBJ2-2
abundance: few
v_gene: TRBV25-1
CDR3aa: CASRMGGNTGELFF
CDR3nt: TGTGCCAGCAGGATGGGGGGCAACACCGGGGAGCTGTTTTTT

d_gene: TRBD2
j_gene: TRBJ2-3
abundance: -
v_gene: TRBV27
CDR3aa: CASMRGGTDTQYF
CDR3nt: TGTGCCAGCATGCGGGGGGGCACAGATACGCAGTATTTT